These T cell receptor beta chains were read from a single sample in a study of cytomegalovirus exposure and HLA in healthy donors. Using immunoSEQ multiplex PCR, the repertoire was profiled, and TCRdb retains in-frame clones only, with some absent. The sample carries roughly 100,000 clones, over 60% recorded once. The sample consisted of PBMCs. The receptors were gathered from a middle-aged man in good health and CMV-seropositive. Both conserved end residues are part of each CDR3. The order of the fields is V gene, J gene, D gene, clone size, CDR3 DNA, CDR3 protein. The D gene is left open where the match is weak. Not all rows give a size; the values are once, few, many and, for expanded clones, a class.

V: TRBV6-5
J: TRBJ2-1
D: TRBD2
size: NA
DNA: TGTGCCAGCACTAGCGGGAGGGTGGGATACAATGAGCAGTTCTTC
CDR3: CASTSGRVGYNEQFF

V: TRBV27
J: TRBJ2-7
D: NA
size: NA
DNA: TGTGCCAGCAGTCCTTTAGGGACAACGGACGAGCAGTACTTC
CDR3: CASSPLGTTDEQYF

V: TRBV27
J: TRBJ2-3
D: TRBD1
size: NA
DNA: TGTGCCAGCAGTTTATCCTCCGGGACAGGGGGCTCAGATACGCAGTATTTT
CDR3: CASSLSSGTGGSDTQYF

V: TRBV7-2
J: TRBJ1-6
D: NA
size: NA
DNA: TGTGCCAGCAGCACAGGGTACTCACCCCTCCACTTT
CDR3: CASSTGYSPLHF

V: TRBV4-2
J: TRBJ2-1
D: TRBD2
size: NA
DNA: TGTGCCAGCAGCCAAGGGGTCGGACTAGCGGGGGCCTACAATGAGCAGTTCTTC
CDR3: CASSQGVGLAGAYNEQFF

V: TRBV7-9
J: TRBJ2-2
D: NA
size: NA
DNA: TGTGCCCTGGGAGGTCGGAACACTGGGGAGCTGTTTTTT
CDR3: CALGGRNTGELFF

V: TRBV10-1
J: TRBJ1-1
D: TRBD1
size: NA
DNA: TGCGCCAGCAGTGAAGGGACAGGGGGTTCGGACACTGAAGCTTTCTTT
CDR3: CASSEGTGGSDTEAFF

V: TRBV6-6
J: TRBJ1-5
D: NA
size: NA
DNA: TGTGCCAGCAGTTACGGCGGCAGCAATCAGCCCCAGCATTTT
CDR3: CASSYGGSNQPQHF

V: TRBV14
J: TRBJ2-5
D: NA
size: NA
DNA: TGTGCCAGCAGCAGGTCTAGCCTCGCTCAAGAGACCCAGTACTTC
CDR3: CASSRSSLAQETQYF

V: TRBV7-2
J: TRBJ1-5
D: NA
size: NA
DNA: TGTGCCAGCAGCTCGACTTTAGTCAGGCCCCAGCATTTT
CDR3: CASSSTLVRPQHF

V: TRBV18
J: TRBJ2-5
D: NA
size: NA
DNA: TGTGCCAGCTCACGTGGGGAGCAAGAGACCCAGTACTTC
CDR3: CASSRGEQETQYF

V: TRBV18
J: TRBJ2-3
D: TRBD1
size: NA
DNA: TGTGCCAGCTCACCCAGGGACAGGGGGTCTGATACGCAGTATTTT
CDR3: CASSPRDRGSDTQYF

V: TRBV7-3
J: TRBJ2-2
D: NA
size: NA
DNA: TGTGCCAGCAGCTTGGGCGGGTTGGCGAACACCGGGGAGCTGTTTTTT
CDR3: CASSLGGLANTGELFF

V: TRBV9
J: TRBJ2-3
D: NA
size: NA
DNA: TGTGCCAGCAGCGTAGGTTTTGCGGGGACCCCTAGCACAGATACGCAGTATTTT
CDR3: CASSVGFAGTPSTDTQYF

V: TRBV7-2
J: TRBJ2-1
D: TRBD2
size: few
DNA: TGTGCCAGCAGCTTAGTATTGGGGACTAGGACCAATGAGCAGTTCTTC
CDR3: CASSLVLGTRTNEQFF

V: TRBV4-1
J: TRBJ1-1
D: NA
size: NA
DNA: TGCGCCAGCCGGACAGAGCCGAACACTGAAGCTTTCTTT
CDR3: CASRTEPNTEAFF

V: TRBV10-3
J: TRBJ2-2
D: TRBD2
size: NA
DNA: TGTGCCATCAGTGCTATAGCGGGAGGGGGATCCGCGAACACCGGGGAGCTGTTTTTT
CDR3: CAISAIAGGGSANTGELFF

V: TRBV30
J: TRBJ2-3
D: TRBD2
size: few
DNA: TGTGCCTGGAGTCCATATAGCGGGAGGAGGGCAGATACGCAGTATTTT
CDR3: CAWSPYSGRRADTQYF

V: TRBV28
J: TRBJ2-5
D: NA
size: NA
DNA: TGTGCCAGCAGTTTCGAGGCACCTATGTACTTC
CDR3: CASSFEAPMYF

V: TRBV21-1
J: TRBJ2-7
D: NA
size: few
DNA: TGTGCCAGCAGCAATCCAGACGGCCAACAGAGCTCCTACGAGCAGTACTTC
CDR3: CASSNPDGQQSSYEQYF

V: TRBV18
J: TRBJ1-2
D: TRBD1
size: NA
DNA: TGTGCCAGCTCACCACCGGGACAGGGTAACTATGGCTACACCTTC
CDR3: CASSPPGQGNYGYTF

V: TRBV28
J: TRBJ1-5
D: NA
size: NA
DNA: TGTGCCACCCGGACACCTGGGCAGCCCCAGCATTTT
CDR3: CATRTPGQPQHF

V: TRBV27
J: TRBJ1-5
D: NA
size: NA
DNA: TGTGCCAGCAGCCGACGACAGGTTTCTGGCAATCAGCCCCAGCATTTT
CDR3: CASSRRQVSGNQPQHF

V: TRBV11-3
J: TRBJ1-1
D: NA
size: NA
DNA: TGTGCCAGCAGCTTCGTTAGGAACACTGAAGCTTTCTTT
CDR3: CASSFVRNTEAFF

V: TRBV6-4
J: TRBJ1-6
D: TRBD1
size: NA
DNA: TGTGCCAGCAGTGACCGGGACAGGAATTCACCCCTCCACTTT
CDR3: CASSDRDRNSPLHF

V: TRBV28
J: TRBJ1-6
D: TRBD1
size: few
DNA: TGTGCCAGCAGTCCCCTTCAGGGGACAGCGAGAAATTCACCCCTCCACTTT
CDR3: CASSPLQGTARNSPLHF

V: TRBV5-6
J: TRBJ2-7
D: NA
size: NA
DNA: TGTGCCAGCAGCCATGAGGCGGACTGGAGCTCCTACGAGCAGTACTTC
CDR3: CASSHEADWSSYEQYF

V: TRBV4-1
J: TRBJ2-1
D: TRBD2
size: NA
DNA: TGCGCCAGCAGCCCCCCTGGAAGCGGGAGGGCGAATGAGCAGTTCTTC
CDR3: CASSPPGSGRANEQFF

V: TRBV19
J: TRBJ2-7
D: TRBD2
size: few
DNA: TGTGCCAGTAGTAGGGGACTAGCGGGACTCGAGCAGTACTTC
CDR3: CASSRGLAGLEQYF

V: TRBV11-1
J: TRBJ2-4
D: NA
size: NA
DNA: TGTGCCAGCAGCTCCTCCCGCGGAGCGGCGACTAAAAACAGTCAGTACTTC
CDR3: CASSSSRGAATKNSQYF

V: TRBV28
J: TRBJ2-7
D: NA
size: few
DNA: TGTGCCAGCAGAGTCGCCAGCTCCTACGAGCAGTACTTC
CDR3: CASRVASSYEQYF

V: TRBV7-3
J: TRBJ2-2
D: NA
size: NA
DNA: TGTGCCAGCAGCTTAAGGCCCAACACCGGGGAGCTGTTTTTT
CDR3: CASSLRPNTGELFF

V: TRBV5-4
J: TRBJ2-2
D: NA
size: NA
DNA: TGTGCCAGCAGCTTGGTGGGGGGAGACGCCGGGGAGCTGTTTTTT
CDR3: CASSLVGGDAGELFF

V: TRBV19
J: TRBJ2-7
D: TRBD1
size: NA
DNA: TGTGCCAGTAGTAGAGACAGGGCCCTCTACGAGCAGTACTTC
CDR3: CASSRDRALYEQYF

V: TRBV30
J: TRBJ1-2
D: TRBD1
size: NA
DNA: TGTGCCTGGAGTGTAGGGACAGGGGTAGGTGGCTACACCTTC
CDR3: CAWSVGTGVGGYTF

V: TRBV4-3
J: TRBJ1-1
D: NA
size: NA
DNA: TGCGCCAGCAGCCTTTCAGCGGGGTTCGGTGCTGAAGCTTTCTTT
CDR3: CASSLSAGFGAEAFF

V: TRBV5-1
J: TRBJ2-5
D: NA
size: NA
DNA: TGCGCCAGGAGCTTTGGAGGGCTCTACCCGGGAGAGACCCAGTACTTC
CDR3: CARSFGGLYPGETQYF

V: TRBV7-2
J: TRBJ1-5
D: TRBD1
size: NA
DNA: TGTGCCAGCAGCTTAGCGGGGACAGGTGGCAATCAGCCCCAGCATTTT
CDR3: CASSLAGTGGNQPQHF

V: TRBV19
J: TRBJ2-1
D: NA
size: NA
DNA: TGTGCCAGTAAAGCCTTTAGCGGCCACACCAACAATGAGCAGTTCTTC
CDR3: CASKAFSGHTNNEQFF

V: TRBV30
J: TRBJ2-1
D: TRBD1
size: NA
DNA: TGTGCCTGGAGGGGACAGTCCCACAATGAGCAGTTCTTC
CDR3: CAWRGQSHNEQFF

V: TRBV4-2
J: TRBJ2-2
D: NA
size: NA
DNA: TGTGCCAGCAGCCGCGACTCAAACACCGGGGAGCTGTTTTTT
CDR3: CASSRDSNTGELFF

V: TRBV19
J: TRBJ2-2
D: NA
size: NA
DNA: TGTGCCAGTAAAGGGGAAATAGAAACCGGGGAGCTGTTTTTT
CDR3: CASKGEIETGELFF

V: TRBV6-5
J: TRBJ1-5
D: TRBD1
size: NA
DNA: TGTGCCAGAGACAGGGACCTTCATCAGCCCCAGCATTTT
CDR3: CARDRDLHQPQHF

V: TRBV10-3
J: TRBJ2-4
D: NA
size: NA
DNA: TGTGCCATCAGTGAGCTAGATGGGGCTGAAAACATTCAGTACTTC
CDR3: CAISELDGAENIQYF

V: TRBV5-4
J: TRBJ1-2
D: TRBD1
size: few
DNA: TGTGCCAGCAGCCGGAGCGGTCGGGACAGCGGCTATGGCTACACCTTC
CDR3: CASSRSGRDSGYGYTF

V: TRBV7-3
J: TRBJ2-1
D: TRBD2
size: NA
DNA: TGTGCCAGCAGCCCGGGGACTACCTCCTACAATGAGCAGTTCTTC
CDR3: CASSPGTTSYNEQFF

V: TRBV4-1
J: TRBJ1-3
D: NA
size: NA
DNA: TGCGCCAGCAGCCCCCAGGGGTCCGGAAACACCATATATTTT
CDR3: CASSPQGSGNTIYF

V: TRBV19
J: TRBJ1-2
D: NA
size: NA
DNA: TGTGCCAGTAGTATGGCCACCAACTATGGCTACACCTTC
CDR3: CASSMATNYGYTF

V: TRBV21-1
J: TRBJ2-5
D: NA
size: NA
DNA: TGTGCCAGCAGCATCATCGGCAGGGTGGAGACCCAGTACTTC
CDR3: CASSIIGRVETQYF

V: TRBV19
J: TRBJ2-1
D: NA
size: NA
DNA: TGTGCCAGTAGTCTTAGACAGGTAGGGTACAATGAGCAGTTCTTC
CDR3: CASSLRQVGYNEQFF

V: TRBV9
J: TRBJ2-7
D: NA
size: NA
DNA: TGTGCCAGCAGCAAAAGGACAGAAACCTACGAGCAGTACTTC
CDR3: CASSKRTETYEQYF

V: TRBV7-6
J: TRBJ2-2
D: NA
size: NA
DNA: TGTGCCAGCAGCCCCGTGGGACTTTCCGCCCGGGAGCTGTTTTTT
CDR3: CASSPVGLSARELFF

V: TRBV19
J: TRBJ2-3
D: TRBD2
size: NA
DNA: TGTGCCAGTAGTATAACTAGCGGTGGGGATACGCAGTATTTT
CDR3: CASSITSGGDTQYF

V: TRBV4-3
J: TRBJ1-2
D: TRBD1
size: NA
DNA: TGCGCCAGCAGCCAAGGGACAGGTCCTTATGGCTACACCTTC
CDR3: CASSQGTGPYGYTF

V: TRBV7-8
J: TRBJ2-1
D: TRBD2
size: NA
DNA: TGTGCCAGCAGCTTAGCACTAGCGGGAGGTAGCGGTGAGCAGTTCTTC
CDR3: CASSLALAGGSGEQFF

V: TRBV4-1
J: TRBJ2-1
D: TRBD2
size: few
DNA: TGCGCCAGCAGCCAAGATCTTCTAGCGGGGCTGAGGGGGGCCTCCTACAATGAGCAGTTCTTC
CDR3: CASSQDLLAGLRGASYNEQFF

V: TRBV7-9
J: TRBJ2-2
D: TRBD2
size: NA
DNA: TGTGCCATCCTAGGACTAGCTGGGTCGACCGGGGAGCTGTTTTTT
CDR3: CAILGLAGSTGELFF

V: TRBV19
J: TRBJ2-7
D: NA
size: NA
DNA: TGTGCCAGTAGTATTGTCCAGGGGGGTGAGCAGTACTTC
CDR3: CASSIVQGGEQYF

V: TRBV9
J: TRBJ1-1
D: TRBD1
size: NA
DNA: TGTGCCAGCAGCGTCCGGGACAGGGAAGGAGCTTTCTTT
CDR3: CASSVRDREGAFF

V: TRBV6-1
J: TRBJ2-3
D: TRBD2
size: NA
DNA: TGTGCCAGCAGTGAATTGAGCGGGGGGACAGATACGCAGTATTTT
CDR3: CASSELSGGTDTQYF